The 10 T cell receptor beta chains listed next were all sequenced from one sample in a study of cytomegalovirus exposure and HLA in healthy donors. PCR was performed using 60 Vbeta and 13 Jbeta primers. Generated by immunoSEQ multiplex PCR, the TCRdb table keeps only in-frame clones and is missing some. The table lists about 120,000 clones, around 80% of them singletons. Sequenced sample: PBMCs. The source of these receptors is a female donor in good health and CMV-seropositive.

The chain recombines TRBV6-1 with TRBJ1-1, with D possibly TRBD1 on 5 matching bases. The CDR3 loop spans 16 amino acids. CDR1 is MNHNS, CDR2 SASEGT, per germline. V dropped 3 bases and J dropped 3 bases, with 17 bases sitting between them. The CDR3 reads CASSEGPLGQHTEAFF. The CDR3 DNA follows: TGTGCCAGCAGTGAGGGGCCTCTGGGGCAGCACACTGAAGCTTTCTTT.

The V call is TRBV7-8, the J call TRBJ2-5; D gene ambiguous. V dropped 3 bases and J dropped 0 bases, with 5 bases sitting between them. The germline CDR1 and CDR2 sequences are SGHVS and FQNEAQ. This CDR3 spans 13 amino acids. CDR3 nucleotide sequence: TGTGCCAGCAGCTTGAGATACCAAGAGACCCAGTACTTC. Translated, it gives CASSLRYQETQYF. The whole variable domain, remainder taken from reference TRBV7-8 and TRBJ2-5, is GAGVSQSPRYKVAKRGQDVALRCDPISGHVSLFWYQQALGQGPEFLTYFQNEAQLDKSGLPSDRFFAERPEGSVSTLKIQRTQQEDSAVYLCASSLRYQETQYFGPGTRLLVL.

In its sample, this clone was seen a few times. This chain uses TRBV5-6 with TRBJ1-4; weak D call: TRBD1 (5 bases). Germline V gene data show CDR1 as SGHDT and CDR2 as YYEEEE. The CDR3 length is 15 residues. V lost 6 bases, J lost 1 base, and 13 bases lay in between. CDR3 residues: CASTSYGGTNEKLFF. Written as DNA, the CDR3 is TGTGCCAGCACCTCTTACGGGGGAACTAATGAAAAACTGTTTTTT.

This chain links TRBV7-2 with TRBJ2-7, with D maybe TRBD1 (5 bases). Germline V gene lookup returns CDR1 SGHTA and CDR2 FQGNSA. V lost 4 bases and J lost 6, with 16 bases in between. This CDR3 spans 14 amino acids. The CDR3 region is CASSYSRTGSEQYF. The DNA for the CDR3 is TGTGCCAGCAGCTATTCTAGAACAGGAAGCGAGCAGTACTTC.

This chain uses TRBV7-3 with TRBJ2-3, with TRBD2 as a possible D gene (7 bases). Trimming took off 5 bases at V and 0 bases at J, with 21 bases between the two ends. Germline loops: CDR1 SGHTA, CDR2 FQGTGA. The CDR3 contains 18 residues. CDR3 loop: CASSLTAGGPRSTDTQYF. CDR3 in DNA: TGTGCCAGCAGCCTGACAGCCGGGGGGCCGAGAAGCACAGATACGCAGTATTTT.

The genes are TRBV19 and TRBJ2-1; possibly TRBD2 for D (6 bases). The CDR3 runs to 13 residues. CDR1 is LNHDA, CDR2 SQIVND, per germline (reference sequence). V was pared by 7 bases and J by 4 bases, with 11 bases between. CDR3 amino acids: CASKWGEYNEQFF. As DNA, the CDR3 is TGTGCCAGTAAGTGGGGGGAGTACAATGAGCAGTTCTTC.

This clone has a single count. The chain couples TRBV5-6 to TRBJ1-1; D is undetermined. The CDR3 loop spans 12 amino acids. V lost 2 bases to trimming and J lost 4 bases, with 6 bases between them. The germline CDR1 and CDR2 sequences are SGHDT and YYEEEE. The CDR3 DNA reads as TGTGCCAGCAGCTTTTCCGGCACTGAAGCTTTCTTT. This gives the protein CASSFSGTEAFF. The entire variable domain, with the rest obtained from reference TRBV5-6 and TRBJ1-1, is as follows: DAGVTQSPTHLIKTRGQQVTLRCSPKSGHDTVSWYQQALGQGPQFIFQYYEEEERQRGNFPDRFSGHQFPNYSSELNVNALLLGDSALYLCASSFSGTEAFFGQGTRLTVV.

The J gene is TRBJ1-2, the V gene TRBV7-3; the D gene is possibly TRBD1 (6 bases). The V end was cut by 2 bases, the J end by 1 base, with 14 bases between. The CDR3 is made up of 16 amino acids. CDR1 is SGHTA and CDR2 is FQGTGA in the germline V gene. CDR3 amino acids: CASSLLNRVINYGYTF. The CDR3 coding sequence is TGTGCCAGCAGCTTACTGAACAGGGTTATTAACTATGGCTACACCTTC.

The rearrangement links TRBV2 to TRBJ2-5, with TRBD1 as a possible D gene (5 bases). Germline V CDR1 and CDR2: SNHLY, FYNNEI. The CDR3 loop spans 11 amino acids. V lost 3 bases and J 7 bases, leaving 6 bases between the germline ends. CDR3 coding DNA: TGTGCCAGCAGTGAGACAGTGACCCAGTACTTC. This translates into CASSETVTQYF.

The CDR3 here is CASQLAGVTDTQYF. In DNA form, the CDR3 reads TGTGCCTCCCAACTAGCGGGGGTTACAGATACGCAGTATTTT. The chain carries TRBV30 and TRBJ2-3; 11 positions match TRBD2. V lost 7 bases, J lost 3 bases, and 6 bases stayed unmatched. From germline, CDR1 is GTSNPN and CDR2 SVGIG (reference sequence). This CDR3 spans 14 amino acids. Drawing the rest from reference TRBV30 and TRBJ2-3, the complete variable domain is SQTIHQWPATLVQPVGSPLSLECTVEGTSNPNLYWYRQAAGRGLQLLFYSVGIGQISSEVPQNLSASRPQDRQFILSSKKLLLSDSGFYLCASQLAGVTDTQYFGPGTRLTVL.